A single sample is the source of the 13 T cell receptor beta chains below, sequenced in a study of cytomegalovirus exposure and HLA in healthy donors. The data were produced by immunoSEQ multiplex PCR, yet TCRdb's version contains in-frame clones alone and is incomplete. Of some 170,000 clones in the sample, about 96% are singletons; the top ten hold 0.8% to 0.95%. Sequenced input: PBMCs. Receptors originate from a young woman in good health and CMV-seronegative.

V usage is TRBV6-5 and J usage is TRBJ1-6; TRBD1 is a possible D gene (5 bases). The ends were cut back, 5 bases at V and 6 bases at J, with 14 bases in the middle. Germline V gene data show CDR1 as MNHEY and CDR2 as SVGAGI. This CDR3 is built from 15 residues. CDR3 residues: CASSRGGQSNSPLHF. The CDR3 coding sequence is TGTGCCAGCAGTAGGGGAGGGCAGTCTAATTCACCCCTCCACTTT.

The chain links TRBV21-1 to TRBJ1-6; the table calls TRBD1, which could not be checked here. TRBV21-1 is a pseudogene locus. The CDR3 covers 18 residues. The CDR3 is CASPAGQGTAGHNSPLHF. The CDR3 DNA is TGTGCCAGCCCAGCGGGACAGGGGACCGCGGGTCATAATTCACCCCTCCACTTT.

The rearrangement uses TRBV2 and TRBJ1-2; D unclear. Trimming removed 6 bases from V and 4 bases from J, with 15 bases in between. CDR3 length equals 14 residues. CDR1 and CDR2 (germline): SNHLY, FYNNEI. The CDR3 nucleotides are TGTGCCAGCAGGGGCTTGAAAGATCCCTATGGCTACACCTTC. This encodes CASRGLKDPYGYTF.

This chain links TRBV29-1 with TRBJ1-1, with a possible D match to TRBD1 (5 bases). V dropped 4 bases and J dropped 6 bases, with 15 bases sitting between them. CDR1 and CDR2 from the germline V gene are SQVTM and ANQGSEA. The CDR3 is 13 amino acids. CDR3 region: CSVAMDGRAEAFF. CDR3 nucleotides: TGCAGCGTTGCCATGGACGGCAGGGCTGAAGCTTTCTTT.

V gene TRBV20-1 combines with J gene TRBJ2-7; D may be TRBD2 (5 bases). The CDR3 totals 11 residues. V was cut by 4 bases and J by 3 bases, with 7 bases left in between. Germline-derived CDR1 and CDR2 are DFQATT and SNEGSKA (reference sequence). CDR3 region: CSATEGYEQYF. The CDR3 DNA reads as TGCAGTGCTACCGAGGGCTACGAGCAGTACTTC.

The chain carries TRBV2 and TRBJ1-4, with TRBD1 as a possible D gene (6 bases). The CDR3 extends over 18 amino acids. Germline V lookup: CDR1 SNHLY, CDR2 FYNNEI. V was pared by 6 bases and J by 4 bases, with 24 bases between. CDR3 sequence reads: CASRGGTKEAPLNEKLFF. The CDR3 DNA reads TGTGCCAGCAGGGGTGGGACAAAAGAAGCCCCACTTAATGAAAAACTGTTTTTT.

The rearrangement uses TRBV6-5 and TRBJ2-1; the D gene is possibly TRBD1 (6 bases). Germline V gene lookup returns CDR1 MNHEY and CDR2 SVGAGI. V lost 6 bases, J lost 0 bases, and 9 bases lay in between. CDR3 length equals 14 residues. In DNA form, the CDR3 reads TGTGCCAGCAGGGGACAACTCTCCTACAATGAGCAGTTCTTC. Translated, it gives CASRGQLSYNEQFF.

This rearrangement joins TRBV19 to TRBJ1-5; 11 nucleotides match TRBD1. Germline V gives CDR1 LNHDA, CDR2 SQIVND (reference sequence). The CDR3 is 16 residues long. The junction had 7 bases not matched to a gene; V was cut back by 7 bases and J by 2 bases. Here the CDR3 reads CASTPDRGLGNQPQHF. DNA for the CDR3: TGTGCCAGTACTCCGGACAGGGGGCTGGGCAATCAGCCCCAGCATTTT.

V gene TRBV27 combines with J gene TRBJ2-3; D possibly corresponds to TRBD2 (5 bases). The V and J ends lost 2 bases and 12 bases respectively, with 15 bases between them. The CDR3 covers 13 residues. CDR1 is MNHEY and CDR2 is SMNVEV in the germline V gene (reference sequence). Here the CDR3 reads CASSLTSLDVQYF. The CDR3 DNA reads TGTGCCAGCAGTTTAACCTCACTAGACGTTCAGTATTTT.

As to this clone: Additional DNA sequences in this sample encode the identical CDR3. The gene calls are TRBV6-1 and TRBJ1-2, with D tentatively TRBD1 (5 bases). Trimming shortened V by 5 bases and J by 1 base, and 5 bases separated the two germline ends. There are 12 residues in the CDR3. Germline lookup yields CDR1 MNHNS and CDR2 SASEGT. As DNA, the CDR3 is TGTGCCAGCAGTCAGGGTAACTATGGCTACACCTTC. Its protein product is CASSQGNYGYTF.

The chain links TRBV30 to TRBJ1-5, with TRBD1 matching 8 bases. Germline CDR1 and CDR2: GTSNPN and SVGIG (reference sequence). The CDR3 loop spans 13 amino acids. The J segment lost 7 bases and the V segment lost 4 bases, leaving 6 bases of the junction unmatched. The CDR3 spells CAWTGGEGQPQHF. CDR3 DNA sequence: TGTGCCTGGACAGGGGGCGAAGGGCAGCCCCAGCATTTT.

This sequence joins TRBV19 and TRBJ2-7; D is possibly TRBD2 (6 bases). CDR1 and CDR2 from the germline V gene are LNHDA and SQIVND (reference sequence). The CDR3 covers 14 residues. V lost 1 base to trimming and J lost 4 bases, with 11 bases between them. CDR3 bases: TGTGCCAGTAGTATAGTGCGGGGCCCATACGAGCAGTACTTC. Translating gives CASSIVRGPYEQYF.

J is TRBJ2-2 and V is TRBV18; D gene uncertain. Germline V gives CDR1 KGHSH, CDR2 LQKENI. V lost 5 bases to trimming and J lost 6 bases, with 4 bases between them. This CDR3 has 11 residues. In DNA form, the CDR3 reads TGTGCCAGCTCAGGGCCCGGGGAGCTGTTTTTT. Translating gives CASSGPGELFF.